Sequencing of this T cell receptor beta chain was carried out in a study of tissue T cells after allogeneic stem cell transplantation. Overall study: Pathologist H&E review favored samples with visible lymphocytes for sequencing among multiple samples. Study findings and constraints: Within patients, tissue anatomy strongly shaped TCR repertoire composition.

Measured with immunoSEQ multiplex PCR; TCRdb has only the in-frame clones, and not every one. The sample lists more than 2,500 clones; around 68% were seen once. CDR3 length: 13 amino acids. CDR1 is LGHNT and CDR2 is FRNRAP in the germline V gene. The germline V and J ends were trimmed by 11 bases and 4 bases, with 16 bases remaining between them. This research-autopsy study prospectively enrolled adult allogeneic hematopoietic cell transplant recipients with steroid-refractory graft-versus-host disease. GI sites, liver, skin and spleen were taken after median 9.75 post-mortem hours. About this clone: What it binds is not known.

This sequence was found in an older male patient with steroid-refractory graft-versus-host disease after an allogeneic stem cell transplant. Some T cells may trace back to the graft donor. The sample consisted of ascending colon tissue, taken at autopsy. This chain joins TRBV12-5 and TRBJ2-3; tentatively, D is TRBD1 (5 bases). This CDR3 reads CASWAGMPDTQYF. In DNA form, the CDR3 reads TGTGCTTCCTGGGCAGGGATGCCAGATACGCAGTATTTT.